Below are 17 T cell receptor beta chains sequenced from a single sample in a study of blood T cell repertoires in COVID-19. Measured with immunoSEQ multiplex PCR; TCRdb has only the in-frame clones, and not every one. The data hold 110,000 to 150,000 clones, with more than 75% observed a single time. Sequencing was performed on peripheral blood. These receptors were taken from an elderly woman with acute or convalescent COVID-19.

The count of this clone is one. The J gene is TRBJ2-1, the V gene TRBV4-2, with 9 bases aligning to TRBD2. Losses at the gene ends were 4 bases for V and 1 base for J; bases not matched to a gene: 8. CDR1 is LGHNA, CDR2 YNFKEQ, per germline. This CDR3 region has 17 residues. The CDR3 sequence: CASSLSGGRVSYNEQFF. The CDR3 coding sequence is TGTGCCAGCAGCCTCTCAGGCGGGAGGGTTTCCTACAATGAGCAGTTCTTC.

This chain joins TRBV5-1 and TRBJ2-3, with D possibly TRBD1 on 6 matching bases. Germline CDR1 and CDR2: SGHRS and YFSETQ. Trimming left V 0 bases short and J 2 bases short, with 10 bases between. The CDR3 runs to 15 residues. This CDR3 is CASSLEDSYTDTQYF. CDR3 in DNA: TGCGCCAGCAGCTTGGAGGACAGTTACACAGATACGCAGTATTTT.

The chain couples TRBV5-1 to TRBJ1-6; 7 positions match TRBD1. This CDR3 region has 17 residues. Germline loops: CDR1 SGHRS, CDR2 YFSETQ. The trim removed 0 bases at V and 10 bases at J, leaving 13 bases unmatched. CDR3 sequence: CASSLVPTGEVKSPLHF. The DNA of the CDR3 is TGCGCCAGCAGCTTGGTCCCCACAGGGGAAGTGAAATCACCCCTCCACTTT. Variable domain in full (rest from reference TRBV5-1 and TRBJ1-6): KAGVTQTPRYLIKTRGQQVTLSCSPISGHRSVSWYQQTPGQGLQFLFEYFSETQRNKGNFPGRFSGRQFSNSRSEMNVSTLELGDSALYLCASSLVPTGEVKSPLHFGNGTRLTVT.

The chain carries TRBV3-1 (or the pseudogene TRBV3-2) and TRBJ2-5; D remains ambiguous. Germline CDR1 LGHDT, CDR2 YNNKEL (reference sequence). Trimming removed 2 bases from V and 2 bases from J, with 9 bases in between. This CDR3 has 14 residues. The CDR3 region is CASSQFGRQETQYF. CDR3 DNA: TGTGCCAGCAGCCAATTTGGCAGGCAAGAGACCCAGTACTTC.

This clone turned up a few times. V usage is TRBV24-1 and J usage is TRBJ1-3; D ambiguous. The CDR3 consists of 15 residues. Germline V lookup: CDR1 KGHDR, CDR2 SFDVKD. V lost 9 bases to trimming and J lost 3 bases, with 17 bases between them. The CDR3 sequence is CATADGGLGGNTIYF. CDR3 DNA sequence: TGTGCCACCGCTGACGGAGGACTTGGTGGAAACACCATATATTTT.

V gene TRBV15 combines with J gene TRBJ2-2; 7 nucleotides line up with TRBD2. J gave up 6 bases and V 5 bases, and 12 bases lay outside the gene matches. There are 16 residues in the CDR3. Germline values: CDR1 LNHNV, CDR2 YYDKDF (reference sequence). The CDR3 loop reads CATSRMGAGVAGELFF. CDR3 nucleotides: TGTGCCACCAGCCGGATGGGCGCGGGAGTGGCCGGGGAGCTGTTTTTT. Full variable domain (missing parts from reference TRBV15 and TRBJ2-2): DAMVIQNPRYQVTQFGKPVTLSCSQTLNHNVMYWYQQKSSQAPKLLFHYYDKDFNNEADTPDNFQSRRPNTSFCFLDIRSPGLGDTAMYLCATSRMGAGVAGELFFGEGSRLTVL.

DNA for the CDR3: TGTGCCAGCAGCCGGACAGGGAATCAGCCCCAGCATTTT. This encodes CASSRTGNQPQHF. This chain connects TRBV7-2 to TRBJ1-5; the match to TRBD1 covers 8 bases. The V gene's germline CDR1 is SGHTA and CDR2 FQGNSA. CDR3 length: 13 amino acids. The ends lost 5 bases at V and 4 bases at J; junction bases unmatched: 1.

The V call is TRBV2, the J call TRBJ2-1; 7 bases are a match to TRBD2. CDR3 length: 13 amino acids. J gave up 4 bases and V 6 bases, and 3 bases lay outside the gene matches. Germline CDR1 is SNHLY and CDR2 is FYNNEI. CDR3 sequence (DNA): TGTGCCAGCAGCGGACTAGTATACAATGAGCAGTTCTTC. Its translation: CASSGLVYNEQFF.

V gene TRBV7-9 combines with J gene TRBJ1-2; TRBD1 agrees at 7 bases. After removal of 4 bases from V and 5 bases from J, the junction contained 13 bases not matched to a gene. This CDR3 has 16 amino acids. The germline gives CDR1 SEHNR, CDR2 FQNEAQ (reference sequence). CDR3 coding DNA: TGTGCCAGCAGCTCCGGACAGGCCTGGGCCTTATATGGCTACACCTTC. Encoded protein: CASSSGQAWALYGYTF.

This sequence joins TRBV14 and TRBJ1-1, with D possibly matching TRBD1 (5 bases). The germline V gene encodes CDR1 SGHDN and CDR2 FVKESK. The CDR3 consists of 13 residues. Trimming stripped 0 bases from V and 5 bases from J, with 7 bases between. The DNA of the CDR3 is TGTGCCAGCAGCCAAGATAGGGGAACTGAAGCTTTCTTT. Translated, it gives CASSQDRGTEAFF.

This clone came up once. The CDR3 bases are TGTGCCAGCTCACCACCGGCGGGTAGTGGCACCGGGGAGCTGTTTTTT. Translation: CASSPPAGSGTGELFF. The V gene is TRBV18, the J gene TRBJ2-2, with D possibly being TRBD2 (5 bases). The length of the CDR3 is 16 residues. Trimming took off 0 bases at V and 4 bases at J, with 12 bases between the two ends. Germline values: CDR1 KGHSH, CDR2 LQKENI.

This clone was picked up a small number of times. This chain uses TRBV3-1 (or the pseudogene TRBV3-2) with TRBJ2-1; D is possibly TRBD2 (5 bases). The CDR3 has 16 residues. Germline assignment: CDR1 LGHDT and CDR2 YNNKEL (reference sequence). With 1 base removed from V and 7 bases from J, the gap between germline ends came to 17 bases. The CDR3 sequence: CASSQGVQAAPNEQFF. The CDR3 nucleotides are TGTGCCAGCAGCCAAGGGGTCCAAGCGGCCCCAAATGAGCAGTTCTTC.

The rearrangement uses TRBV28 and TRBJ2-3; 7 bases match TRBD2. Germline V gives CDR1 MDHEN, CDR2 SYDVKM. Germline trimming cut 5 bases from V and 3 bases from J; bases unmatched to any gene: 11. The CDR3 is 16 residues long. Written as DNA, the CDR3 is TGTGCCAGCAGTGTGAGCGGGATAGGGGTGACAGATACGCAGTATTTT. Translating gives CASSVSGIGVTDTQYF.

The chain employs TRBV3-1 (or the pseudogene TRBV3-2) and TRBJ1-1; unclear D gene. Germline values: CDR1 LGHDT, CDR2 YNNKEL (reference sequence). This CDR3 contains 14 residues. Trimming left V 1 base short and J 6 bases short, with 12 bases between. The CDR3 region has the DNA TGTGCCAGCAGCCAAGCGGTTCTAGGCGCTGAAGCTTTCTTT. Amino acids: CASSQAVLGAEAFF.

The chain carries TRBV9 and TRBJ2-1; D not certain. V was trimmed by 0 bases and J by 5 bases, leaving 9 bases between them. The germline V gene encodes CDR1 SGDLS and CDR2 YYNGEE. The CDR3 extends over 14 amino acids. The CDR3 coding sequence is TGTGCCAGCAGCGTAGGATGGCAGGACAATGAGCAGTTCTTC. Its protein is CASSVGWQDNEQFF.

The chain recombines TRBV28 with TRBJ2-6; 11 bases are shared with TRBD2. V lost 5 bases to trimming and J lost 0 bases; unmatched junction nucleotides: 9. This CDR3 region has 19 residues. CDR1 MDHEN and CDR2 SYDVKM come from the germline V gene. The CDR3, as DNA: TGTGCCAGCAGTCCCACTGGACTAGCGGGCCTCTCTGGGGCCAACGTCCTGACTTTC. Protein sequence: CASSPTGLAGLSGANVLTF.

V gene TRBV24-1 combines with J gene TRBJ1-3, with TRBD1 as a possible D gene (6 bases). This CDR3 region has 14 residues. V lost 4 bases to trimming and J lost 4 bases, with 10 bases between them. The V gene's germline CDR1 is KGHDR and CDR2 SFDVKD. The CDR3 DNA reads as TGTGCCACCAGTGACCCCGACAGGGGAAACACCATATATTTT. It encodes CATSDPDRGNTIYF.